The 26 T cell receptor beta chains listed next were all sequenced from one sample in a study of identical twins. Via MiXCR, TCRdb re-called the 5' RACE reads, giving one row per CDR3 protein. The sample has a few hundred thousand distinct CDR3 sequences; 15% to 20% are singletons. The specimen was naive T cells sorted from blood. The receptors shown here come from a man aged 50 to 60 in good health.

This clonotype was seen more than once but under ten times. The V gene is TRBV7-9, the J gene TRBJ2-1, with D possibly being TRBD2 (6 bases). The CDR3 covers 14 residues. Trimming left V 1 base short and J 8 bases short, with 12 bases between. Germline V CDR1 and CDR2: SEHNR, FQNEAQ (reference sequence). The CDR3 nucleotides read TGTGCCAGCAGCTTAGTAGCGGTCAGATATGAGCAGTTCTTC. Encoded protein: CASSLVAVRYEQFF. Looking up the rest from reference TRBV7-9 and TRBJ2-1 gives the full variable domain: DTGVSQNPRHKITKRGQNVTFRCDPISEHNRLYWYRQTLGQGPEFLTYFQNEAQLEKSRLLSDRFSAERPKGSFSTLEIQRTEQGDSAMYLCASSLVAVRYEQFFGPGTRLTVL.

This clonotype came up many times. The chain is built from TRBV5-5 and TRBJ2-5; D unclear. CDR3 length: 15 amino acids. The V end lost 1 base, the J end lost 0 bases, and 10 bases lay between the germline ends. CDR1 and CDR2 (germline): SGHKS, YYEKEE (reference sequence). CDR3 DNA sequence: TGTGCCAGCAGCTTGACTGGGCTGTACCAAGAGACCCAGTACTTC. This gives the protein CASSLTGLYQETQYF.

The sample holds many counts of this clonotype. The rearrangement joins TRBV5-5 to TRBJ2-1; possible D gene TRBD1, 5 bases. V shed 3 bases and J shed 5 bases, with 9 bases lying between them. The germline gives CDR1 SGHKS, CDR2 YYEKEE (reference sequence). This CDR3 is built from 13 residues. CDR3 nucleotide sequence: TGTGCCAGCAGCTCAGACAGACACAATGAGCAGTTCTTC. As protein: CASSSDRHNEQFF.

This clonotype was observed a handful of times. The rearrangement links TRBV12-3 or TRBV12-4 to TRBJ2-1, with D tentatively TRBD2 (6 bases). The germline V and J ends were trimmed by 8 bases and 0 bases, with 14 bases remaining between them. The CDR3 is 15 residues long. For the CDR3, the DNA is TGTGCCAGCCGGACTACAAGGAACTCCTACAATGAGCAGTTCTTC. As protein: CASRTTRNSYNEQFF.

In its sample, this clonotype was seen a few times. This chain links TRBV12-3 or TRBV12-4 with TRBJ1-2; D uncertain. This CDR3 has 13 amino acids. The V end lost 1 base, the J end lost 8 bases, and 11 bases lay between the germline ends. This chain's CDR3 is CASSLGAAGGYTF. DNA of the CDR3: TGTGCCAGCAGTTTAGGGGCGGCAGGCGGCTACACCTTC.

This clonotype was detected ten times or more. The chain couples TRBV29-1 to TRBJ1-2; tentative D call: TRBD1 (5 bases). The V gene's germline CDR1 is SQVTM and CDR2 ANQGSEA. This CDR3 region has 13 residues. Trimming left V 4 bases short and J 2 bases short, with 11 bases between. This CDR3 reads CSVVAGQNYGYTF. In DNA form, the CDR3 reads TGCAGCGTTGTCGCCGGACAAAACTATGGCTACACCTTC.

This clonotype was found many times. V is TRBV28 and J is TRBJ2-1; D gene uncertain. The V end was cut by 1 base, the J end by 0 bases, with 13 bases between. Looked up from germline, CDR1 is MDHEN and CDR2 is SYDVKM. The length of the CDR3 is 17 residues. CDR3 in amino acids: CASSLSAAGSSYNEQFF. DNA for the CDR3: TGTGCCAGCAGTTTATCAGCCGCAGGTAGCTCCTACAATGAGCAGTTCTTC.

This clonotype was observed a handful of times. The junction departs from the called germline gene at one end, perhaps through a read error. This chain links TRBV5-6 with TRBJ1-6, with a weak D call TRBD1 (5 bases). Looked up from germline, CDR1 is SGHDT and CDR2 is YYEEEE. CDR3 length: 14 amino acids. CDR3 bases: TGTGCCAGCAGCTCCTTGGGGCGAAATTCACCCCTCCTCTTT. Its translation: CASSSLGRNSPLLF.

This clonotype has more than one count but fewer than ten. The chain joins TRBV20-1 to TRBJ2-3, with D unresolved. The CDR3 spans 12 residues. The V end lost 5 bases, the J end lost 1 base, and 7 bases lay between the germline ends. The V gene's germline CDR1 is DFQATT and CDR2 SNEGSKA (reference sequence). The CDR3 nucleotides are TGCAGTGCTCATACGGGCACAGATACGCAGTATTTT. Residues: CSAHTGTDTQYF.

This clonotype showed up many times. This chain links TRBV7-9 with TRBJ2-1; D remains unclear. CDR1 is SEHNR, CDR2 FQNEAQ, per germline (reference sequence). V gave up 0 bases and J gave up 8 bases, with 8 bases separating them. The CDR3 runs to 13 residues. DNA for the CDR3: TGTGCCAGCAGCTTAGCGGGTAGGGATGAGCAGTTCTTC. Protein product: CASSLAGRDEQFF.

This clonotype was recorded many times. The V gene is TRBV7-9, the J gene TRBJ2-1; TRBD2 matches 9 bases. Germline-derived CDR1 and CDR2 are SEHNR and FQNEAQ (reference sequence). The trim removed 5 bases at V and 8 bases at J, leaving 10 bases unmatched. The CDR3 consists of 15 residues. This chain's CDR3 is CASSGPGLAVHEQFF. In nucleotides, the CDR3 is TGTGCCAGCAGCGGACCGGGACTAGCTGTCCATGAGCAGTTCTTC.

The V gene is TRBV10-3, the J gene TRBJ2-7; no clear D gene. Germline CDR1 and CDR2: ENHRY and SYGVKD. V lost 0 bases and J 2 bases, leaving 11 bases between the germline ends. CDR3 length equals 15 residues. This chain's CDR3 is CAISESTGRTYEQYF. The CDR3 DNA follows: TGTGCCATCAGTGAGTCGACGGGTAGAACCTACGAGCAGTACTTC.

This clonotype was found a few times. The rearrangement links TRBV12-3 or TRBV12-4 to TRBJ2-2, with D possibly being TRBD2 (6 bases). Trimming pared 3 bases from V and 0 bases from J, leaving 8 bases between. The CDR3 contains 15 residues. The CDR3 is CASSFAGSNTGELFF. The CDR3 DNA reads TGTGCCAGCAGTTTTGCGGGGTCGAACACCGGGGAGCTGTTTTTT.

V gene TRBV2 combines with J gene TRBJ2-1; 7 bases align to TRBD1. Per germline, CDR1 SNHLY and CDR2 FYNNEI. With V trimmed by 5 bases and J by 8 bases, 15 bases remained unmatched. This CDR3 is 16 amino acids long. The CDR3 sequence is CASSQRGPLVVDEQFF. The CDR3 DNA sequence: TGTGCCAGCAGTCAAAGGGGGCCCCTAGTTGTCGATGAGCAGTTCTTC.

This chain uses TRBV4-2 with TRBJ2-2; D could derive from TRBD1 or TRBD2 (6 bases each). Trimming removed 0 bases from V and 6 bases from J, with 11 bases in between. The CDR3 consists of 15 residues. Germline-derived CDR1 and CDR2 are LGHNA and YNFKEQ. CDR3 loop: CASSQDWGAAGELFF. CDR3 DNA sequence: TGTGCCAGCAGCCAAGATTGGGGGGCTGCCGGGGAGCTGTTTTTT.

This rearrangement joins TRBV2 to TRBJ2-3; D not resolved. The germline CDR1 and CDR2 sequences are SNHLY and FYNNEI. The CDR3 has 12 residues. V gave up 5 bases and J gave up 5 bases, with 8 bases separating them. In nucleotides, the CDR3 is TGTGCCAGCAGTCGAGATGGAGATACGCAGTATTTT. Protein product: CASSRDGDTQYF.

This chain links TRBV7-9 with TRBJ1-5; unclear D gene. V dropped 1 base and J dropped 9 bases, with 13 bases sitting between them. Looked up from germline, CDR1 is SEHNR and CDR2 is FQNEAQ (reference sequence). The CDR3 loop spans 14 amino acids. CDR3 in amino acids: CASSLVFTLTPQHF. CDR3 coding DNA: TGTGCCAGCAGCTTAGTCTTCACCCTGACGCCCCAGCATTTT.

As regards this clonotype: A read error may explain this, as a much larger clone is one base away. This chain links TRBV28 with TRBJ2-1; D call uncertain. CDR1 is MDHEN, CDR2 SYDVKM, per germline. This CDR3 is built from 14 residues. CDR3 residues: CVSSFTQTYNEQFF. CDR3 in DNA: TGTGTCAGCAGTTTTACTCAAACCTACAATGAGCAGTTCTTC.

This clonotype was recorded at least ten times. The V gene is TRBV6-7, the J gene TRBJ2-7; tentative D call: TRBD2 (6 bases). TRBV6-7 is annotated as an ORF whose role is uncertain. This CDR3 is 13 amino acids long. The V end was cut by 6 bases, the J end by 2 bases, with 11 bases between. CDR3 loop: CASRGSGTYEQYF. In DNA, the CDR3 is TGTGCCAGCAGAGGTAGCGGTACCTACGAGCAGTACTTC.

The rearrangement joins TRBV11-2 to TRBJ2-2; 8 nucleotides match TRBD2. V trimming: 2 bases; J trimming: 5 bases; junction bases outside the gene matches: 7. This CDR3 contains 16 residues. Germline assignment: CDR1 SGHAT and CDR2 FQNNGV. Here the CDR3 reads CASSLSSGGATGELFF. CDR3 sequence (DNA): TGTGCCAGCAGCTTATCATCCGGGGGGGCAACCGGGGAGCTGTTTTTT.

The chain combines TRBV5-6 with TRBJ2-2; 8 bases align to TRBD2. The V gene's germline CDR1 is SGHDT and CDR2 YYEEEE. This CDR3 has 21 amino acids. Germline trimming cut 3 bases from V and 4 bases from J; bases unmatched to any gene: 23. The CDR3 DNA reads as TGTGCCAGCAGCTCGGAAAGTCCAGCGGGAGTGGTTTATTATAGCACCGGGGAGCTGTTTTTT. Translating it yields CASSSESPAGVVYYSTGELFF.

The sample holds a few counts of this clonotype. CDR3 loop: CSATSESSYEQYF. The CDR3 bases are TGCAGTGCGACTAGCGAGAGCTCCTACGAGCAGTACTTC. The chain is built from TRBV20-1 and TRBJ2-7, with TRBD2 matching over 8 bases. The CDR3 loop spans 13 amino acids. After removal of 6 bases from V and 0 bases from J, the junction contained 4 bases not matched to a gene. Per germline, CDR1 DFQATT and CDR2 SNEGSKA (reference sequence).

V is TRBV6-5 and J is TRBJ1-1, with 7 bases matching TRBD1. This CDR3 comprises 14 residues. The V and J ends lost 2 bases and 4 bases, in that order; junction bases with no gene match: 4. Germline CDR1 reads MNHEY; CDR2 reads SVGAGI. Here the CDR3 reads CASSYLQGGTEAFF. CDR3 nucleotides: TGTGCCAGCAGTTACCTGCAGGGGGGCACTGAAGCTTTCTTT.

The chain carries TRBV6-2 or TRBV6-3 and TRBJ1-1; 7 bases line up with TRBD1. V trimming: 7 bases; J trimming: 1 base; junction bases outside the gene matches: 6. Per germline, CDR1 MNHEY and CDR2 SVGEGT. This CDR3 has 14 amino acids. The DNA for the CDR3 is TGTGCCAGCACCTGGACAGGCCAGAACACTGAAGCTTTCTTT. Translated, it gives CASTWTGQNTEAFF.

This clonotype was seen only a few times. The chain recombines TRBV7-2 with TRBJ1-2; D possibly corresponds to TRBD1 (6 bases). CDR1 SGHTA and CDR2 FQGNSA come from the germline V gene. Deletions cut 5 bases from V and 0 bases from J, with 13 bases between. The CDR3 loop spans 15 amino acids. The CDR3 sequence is CASSPRTAPNYGYTF. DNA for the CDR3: TGTGCCAGCAGCCCCCGGACAGCACCTAACTATGGCTACACCTTC.

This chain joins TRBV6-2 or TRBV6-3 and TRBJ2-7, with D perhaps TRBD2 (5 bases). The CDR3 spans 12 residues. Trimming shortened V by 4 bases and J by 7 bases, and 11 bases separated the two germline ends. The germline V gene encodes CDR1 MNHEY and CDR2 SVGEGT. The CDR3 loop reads CASSFPSWEQYF. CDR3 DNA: TGTGCCAGCAGTTTTCCTAGCTGGGAGCAGTACTTC.